This T cell receptor (beta chain) emerged from a study of post-analysis software for immune sequencing data. Study-level information: In terms of disease course, relapsing-remitting, secondary progressive and progressive-relapsing multiple sclerosis were included.

This CDR3 is built from 14 residues. Germline V CDR1 and CDR2: MNHNS, SASEGT. V shed 5 bases, J shed 3 bases, and the junction held 6 bases outside the gene matches. Study-wide points: There were five or six TRBV segments more frequent in patients than controls, and TRBV5-6, TRBV5-1 and TRBV20-1 were among them. F-measure co-clustering was strong for batch-matched samples.

Of note for this clonotype: What it binds is not known.

Libraries were made from TCR beta cDNA, and they carried unique molecular identifiers. TCRdb passed the PCR reads through MiXCR, listing each CDR3 protein once. The sample has about 680,000 distinct CDR3 sequences, over 45% seen once; the top ten hold about 11%. This clonotype was sampled from a girl between 2 and 10 years old with multiple sclerosis. V gene TRBV6-1 combines with J gene TRBJ2-5; 7 nucleotides match TRBD1. Source material: blood. The CDR3 nucleotides read TGTGCCAGCAGTAAGGCCGGGACAGAAGAGACCCAGTACTTC. This sequence encodes CASSKAGTEETQYF.